Following are 28 T cell receptor beta chains from one sample sequenced in a study of blood T cell repertoires in COVID-19. Measured with immunoSEQ multiplex PCR; TCRdb has only the in-frame clones, and not every one. Among 150,000 to 170,000 clones, about 86% were seen once, and the ten largest hold more than 5.5%. The sample was PBMCs or T cells enriched from blood (not recorded which). The receptors shown here come from a man over 45 who had recovered from COVID-19.

This chain's CDR3 is CASSYGALDEQYF. As DNA, the CDR3 is TGTGCCAGCAGTTACGGGGCGTTGGACGAGCAGTACTTC. The genes are TRBV6-6 and TRBJ2-7, with D tentatively TRBD1 (5 bases). Trimming took off 2 bases at V and 5 bases at J, with 10 bases between the two ends. CDR3 length equals 13 residues. Germline CDR1 and CDR2: MNHNY and SVGAGI (reference sequence).

The CDR3 loop is CASSLRTGYEQYF. In DNA form, the CDR3 reads TGTGCCAGCAGCCTTCGGACAGGCTACGAGCAGTACTTC. The V gene is TRBV7-9, the J gene TRBJ2-7, with 7 bases aligning to TRBD1. V dropped 5 bases and J dropped 3; count of bases not matched to a gene: 4. This CDR3 comprises 13 residues. CDR1 is SEHNR, CDR2 FQNEAQ, per germline (reference sequence).

Ten or more counts support this clone. The rearrangement uses TRBV19 and TRBJ2-3; the D gene is possibly TRBD1 (5 bases). V shed 7 bases and J shed 1 base, with 15 bases lying between them. The germline gives CDR1 LNHDA, CDR2 SQIVND (reference sequence). The length of the CDR3 is 15 residues. CDR3 DNA sequence: TGTGCCAGTATGGGTTATGGACAAGGCACAGATACGCAGTATTTT. Protein product: CASMGYGQGTDTQYF.

The rearrangement links TRBV4-1 to TRBJ2-2, with TRBD2 matching over 7 bases. Germline V gene sequence: CDR1 MGHRA, CDR2 YSYEKL. Germline trimming cut 7 bases from V and 1 base from J; bases unmatched to any gene: 6. This CDR3 contains 15 residues. In nucleotides, the CDR3 is TGCGCCAGCAAAGGACTAGAAGGGAACACCGGGGAGCTGTTTTTT. Translation: CASKGLEGNTGELFF.

The chain has TRBV18 and TRBJ2-1, with TRBD2 identical over 11 bases. Unmatched junction bases numbered 3, after V lost 2 bases and J lost 6 bases. Germline values: CDR1 KGHSH, CDR2 LQKENI. This CDR3 comprises 15 residues. The CDR3 sequence is CASSPSSGGTNEQFF. The CDR3 DNA reads as TGTGCCAGCTCACCATCTAGCGGGGGGACCAATGAGCAGTTCTTC.

This chain uses TRBV12-3 or TRBV12-4 with TRBJ2-5; D gene ambiguous. There are 13 residues in the CDR3. V lost 6 bases and J 5 bases, leaving 13 bases between the germline ends. CDR3 DNA sequence: TGTGCCAGCAGCACGTGGCCCCCTGAGACCCAGTACTTC. Translated: CASSTWPPETQYF.

The rearrangement uses TRBV5-1 and TRBJ2-1; TRBD2 aligns across 12 bases. V shed 0 bases, J shed 6 bases, and the junction held 7 bases outside the gene matches. The germline gives CDR1 SGHRS, CDR2 YFSETQ. There are 17 residues in the CDR3. The CDR3 reads CASSLVPGLAGSNEQFF. In DNA form, the CDR3 reads TGCGCCAGCAGCTTGGTTCCGGGACTAGCGGGTAGCAATGAGCAGTTCTTC.

The V call is TRBV5-1, the J call TRBJ2-7, with 11 bases fitting TRBD2. V lost 0 bases, J lost 0 bases, and 2 bases stayed unmatched. This CDR3 is 16 amino acids long. Germline V gene sequence: CDR1 SGHRS, CDR2 YFSETQ. DNA for the CDR3: TGCGCCAGCAGCTTGGGGGGGACTAGCGGCTCCTACGAGCAGTACTTC. Amino acids: CASSLGGTSGSYEQYF.

The chain recombines TRBV20-1 with TRBJ1-2; no definite D call. Trimming pared 5 bases from V and 4 bases from J, leaving 8 bases between. Germline V gene data show CDR1 as DFQATT and CDR2 as SNEGSKA (reference sequence). The CDR3 runs 11 residues. CDR3 sequence reads: CSAFDSYGYTF. CDR3 coding DNA: TGCAGTGCTTTCGACTCCTATGGCTACACCTTC.

V is TRBV20-1 and J is TRBJ2-3, with 7 bases fitting TRBD1. The CDR3 spans 11 residues. Germline V gene lookup returns CDR1 DFQATT and CDR2 SNEGSKA (reference sequence). With V trimmed by 5 bases and J by 10 bases, 6 bases remained unmatched. The CDR3 DNA sequence: TGCAGTGCTCTTGACAGGGTCCCGCAGTATTTT. Translated, it gives CSALDRVPQYF.

In its sample, this clone was seen once. The chain is built from TRBV4-2 and TRBJ1-1, with D possibly matching TRBD1 (6 bases). This CDR3 is built from 14 residues. V gave up 3 bases and J gave up 6 bases, with 14 bases separating them. Germline V gives CDR1 LGHNA, CDR2 YNFKEQ. CDR3 region: CASSHRGRGPEAFF. The CDR3 region has the DNA TGTGCCAGCAGCCATCGGGGCAGGGGACCTGAAGCTTTCTTT.

This clone was seen only once. The chain links TRBV6-5 to TRBJ2-1; TRBD1 agrees at 9 bases. CDR3 size: 15 residues. V was pared by 2 bases and J by 7 bases, with 6 bases of the junction left unmatched. From germline, CDR1 is MNHEY and CDR2 SVGAGI. The DNA for the CDR3 is TGTGCCAGCAGTTACGTACAGGGGGCCAGGAATGAGCAGTTCTTC. Translating gives CASSYVQGARNEQFF.

This clone appeared once. The rearrangement joins TRBV10-3 to TRBJ1-6; TRBD1 matches at 10 bases. The germline V gene has CDR1 ENHRY and CDR2 SYGVKD. The V gene end was trimmed by 5 bases and the J gene end by 9 bases; junction bases not matched to a gene: 7. The CDR3 has 15 residues. CDR3 nucleotide sequence: TGTGCCATCAGTCCGGGGACAGGGGACGTTTCACCCCTCCACTTT. Residues: CAISPGTGDVSPLHF.

The rearrangement links TRBV2 to TRBJ1-6; 10 bases fit TRBD1. There are 12 residues in the CDR3. Trimming took 6 bases from V and 11 from J; bases not matched to a gene: 1. Per the germline V gene, CDR1 is SNHLY and CDR2 is FYNNEI. The CDR3 DNA sequence: TGTGCCAGCAGGGGACAGGGGACACCCCTCCACTTT. Residues: CASRGQGTPLHF.

This CDR3 reads CASSVRDRGPTDTQYF. CDR3 sequence (DNA): TGTGCCAGCAGCGTAAGGGACAGGGGCCCCACAGATACGCAGTATTTT. V usage is TRBV9 and J usage is TRBJ2-3, with 10 positions matching TRBD1. This CDR3 region has 16 residues. The V gene's germline CDR1 is SGDLS and CDR2 YYNGEE. After removal of 1 base from V and 2 bases from J, the junction contained 4 bases not matched to a gene. Together with reference TRBV9 and TRBJ2-3, the CDR3 gives the full variable domain: DSGVTQTPKHLITATGQRVTLRCSPRSGDLSVYWYQQSLDQGLQFLIQYYNGEERAKGNILERFSAQQFPDLHSELNLSSLELGDSALYFCASSVRDRGPTDTQYFGPGTRLTVL.

The chain combines TRBV9 with TRBJ2-2; TRBD2 aligns across 9 bases. Per germline, CDR1 SGDLS and CDR2 YYNGEE. CDR3 length: 17 residues. The J segment lost 0 bases and the V segment lost 0 bases, leaving 3 bases of the junction unmatched. CDR3 protein: CASSVGLAGANTGELFF. CDR3 bases: TGTGCCAGCAGCGTAGGGTTAGCGGGGGCGAACACCGGGGAGCTGTTTTTT.

The genes are TRBV27 and TRBJ1-2; 10 positions agree with TRBD1. V lost 3 bases to trimming and J lost 7 bases; unmatched junction nucleotides: 8. The CDR3 sequence is 15 residues long. Looked up from germline, CDR1 is MNHEY and CDR2 is SMNVEV (reference sequence). CDR3 sequence (DNA): TGTGCCAGCAGTTTTATAGGACAGGGGGATAGTGGCTACACCTTC. Translation gives CASSFIGQGDSGYTF.

The rearrangement joins TRBV27 to TRBJ1-2; D unclear. CDR1 and CDR2 from the germline V gene are MNHEY and SMNVEV (reference sequence). V lost 5 bases and J 4 bases, leaving 11 bases between the germline ends. The CDR3 sequence is 13 residues long. The CDR3 coding sequence is TGTGCCAGCAGTGCGAGGGTTAGCTATGGCTACACCTTC. Its protein product is CASSARVSYGYTF.

J is TRBJ2-4 and V is TRBV11-3; TRBD2 might be the D (5 bases). V lost 3 bases and J 16 bases, leaving 22 bases between the germline ends. The CDR3 contains 14 residues. From germline, CDR1 is SGHNT and CDR2 YENEEA. The CDR3 loop is CASSFQRTGRVKYF. The CDR3 region has the DNA TGTGCCAGCAGCTTCCAGCGGACGGGAAGGGTGAAATACTTC.

V gene TRBV9 combines with J gene TRBJ1-3, with a possible D match to TRBD1 (5 bases). The CDR3 is made up of 17 amino acids. Per germline, CDR1 SGDLS and CDR2 YYNGEE. Trimming shortened V by 1 base and J by 5 bases, and 19 bases separated the two germline ends. CDR3 nucleotide sequence: TGTGCCAGCAGCGTACTGTGGACACCTACTTCAAGAAACACCATATATTTT. Protein product: CASSVLWTPTSRNTIYF. The whole variable domain, filled in from reference TRBV9 and TRBJ1-3, reads DSGVTQTPKHLITATGQRVTLRCSPRSGDLSVYWYQQSLDQGLQFLIQYYNGEERAKGNILERFSAQQFPDLHSELNLSSLELGDSALYFCASSVLWTPTSRNTIYFGEGSWLTVV.

J is TRBJ2-2 and V is TRBV4-2; 10 nucleotides agree with TRBD2. Germline-derived CDR1 and CDR2 are LGHNA and YNFKEQ. CDR3 length equals 19 residues. The trim removed 0 bases at V and 3 bases at J, leaving 10 bases unmatched. The CDR3 DNA reads TGTGCCAGCAGCCAAGAAGGGGTTAGCGGGGGGAAATACACCGGGGAGCTGTTTTTT. Its protein product is CASSQEGVSGGKYTGELFF.

The gene calls are TRBV6-6 and TRBJ2-2, with TRBD2 as a possible D gene (6 bases). V lost 6 bases, J lost 5 bases, and 7 bases lay in between. CDR1 is MNHNY, CDR2 SVGAGI, per germline (reference sequence). The CDR3 sequence is 12 residues long. CDR3 sequence: CASREGTGELFF. Written as DNA, the CDR3 is TGTGCCAGCAGGGAGGGTACCGGGGAGCTGTTTTTT.

CDR3 sequence (DNA): TGTGCCAGCTCACCGTCCGGGACAGAAAACACTGAAGCTTTCTTT. Encoded protein: CASSPSGTENTEAFF. V usage is TRBV18 and J usage is TRBJ1-1; 7 bases match TRBD1. Unmatched junction bases numbered 6, after V lost 3 bases and J lost 2 bases. Germline CDR1 KGHSH, CDR2 LQKENI. CDR3 size: 15 residues.

The rearrangement joins TRBV7-2 to TRBJ2-1; a weak D match, TRBD2 (7 bases). Deletions cut 5 bases from V and 0 bases from J, with 23 bases between. Germline-derived CDR1 and CDR2 are SGHTA and FQGNSA. CDR3 length equals 19 residues. CDR3 bases: TGTGCCAGCAGCAAACCATCGGGGGCTAGCGGTACCTCCTACAATGAGCAGTTCTTC. It encodes CASSKPSGASGTSYNEQFF. The full variable domain, its missing parts supplied by reference TRBV7-2 and TRBJ2-1, is GAGVSQSPSNKVTEKGKDVELRCDPISGHTALYWYRQSLGQGLEFLIYFQGNSAPDKSGLPSDRFSAERTGGSVSTLTIQRTQQEDSAVYLCASSKPSGASGTSYNEQFFGPGTRLTVL.

The chain is built from TRBV3-1 (or the pseudogene TRBV3-2) and TRBJ2-2, with D perhaps matching TRBD2 (6 bases). V lost 2 bases, J lost 0 bases, and 7 bases lay in between. The CDR3 is made up of 15 amino acids. Germline values: CDR1 LGHDT, CDR2 YNNKEL (reference sequence). The CDR3 DNA is TGTGCCAGCAGCCAAACGGGGGCGAACACCGGGGAGCTGTTTTTT. Encoded protein: CASSQTGANTGELFF.

V gene TRBV18 combines with J gene TRBJ1-2; 10 bases agree with TRBD1. The CDR3 extends over 15 amino acids. The V gene's germline CDR1 is KGHSH and CDR2 LQKENI. J was trimmed by 4 bases and V by 6 bases; bases with no gene match: 8. The CDR3 DNA is TGTGCCAGCTCCCCCGGGACAGGGGCCGCCTATGGCTACACCTTC. Encoded protein: CASSPGTGAAYGYTF.

The chain has TRBV6-5 and TRBJ2-1, with 7 bases that match TRBD1. V shed 8 bases and J 4 bases; nucleotides not matched to a gene: 5. This CDR3 contains 13 residues. Germline V gives CDR1 MNHEY, CDR2 SVGAGI. The CDR3 loop reads CASGKGAYNEQFF. CDR3 nucleotide sequence: TGTGCCAGCGGGAAGGGGGCTTACAATGAGCAGTTCTTC.

The V and J genes are TRBV2 and TRBJ2-7, with a tentative D call TRBD2 (6 bases). This CDR3 spans 16 amino acids. Germline loops: CDR1 SNHLY, CDR2 FYNNEI. Trimming removed 6 bases at V and 2 bases at J, with 20 bases between. The CDR3 protein is CASRAGTAELPYEQYF. The CDR3 DNA follows: TGTGCCAGCAGAGCCGGGACTGCGGAACTTCCCTACGAGCAGTACTTC.